This TCR beta chain originates from a study of T-cell reconstitution after alpha-beta-depleted transplantation in children. Study results and limitations: In some patients, recipient T cells and intrathymic progenitors surviving conditioning explained high day-60 diversity. T-cell counts and diversity at one year following transplant were attributed mainly to newly produced T cells. In patients about two months after transplant, alpha-beta T cells reportedly arose from several hundred expanded graft clones.

TCRbeta library construction was performed incorporating unique molecular identifiers. Each CDR3 protein is one row after TCRdb ran MiXCR on the PCR reads. Of 300,000 to 400,000 distinct CDR3 sequences listed, under 20% are singletons. CDR1 is MNHEY and CDR2 is SMNVEV in the germline V gene (reference sequence). This CDR3 is 15 amino acids long. V lost 2 bases and J lost 2, with 10 bases in between. As for this clonotype: No antigen is known for it.

Sequenced material: PBMCs, mostly from graft donor cells, taken 360 days after TCRalphabeta/CD19-depleted stem cell transplant. This chain connects TRBV27 to TRBJ2-1; unclear D gene. The receptor was isolated from a male patient under 10 years old who had a stem cell transplant for acute lymphoblastic leukemia, so the T cells may come from the graft donor. The CDR3 spells CASSLRGLAYNEQFF. The CDR3 coding sequence is TGTGCCAGCAGTTTACGTGGGTTGGCCTACAATGAGCAGTTCTTC.